The sequence of this T cell receptor beta chain was determined in a study of blood T cell repertoires in COVID-19. Study details: The origin of the acute and convalescent COVID-19 samples was the United States, Italy and Spain. PBMCs, B-cell-depleted T cells, or T cells provided the cDNA or gDNA that made up the material.

In assigning cohorts, the study relied on participant-reported clinical history. Profiling relied on immunoSEQ multiplex PCR, and the TCRdb table lists in-frame clones only, not all of them. The sample carries just over 300,000 clones, 80% to 90% recorded once. V was shortened by 4 bases and J by 3 bases, with 17 bases between the two germline ends. Germline V gene lookup returns CDR1 SGDLS and CDR2 YYNGEE. This CDR3 spans 15 amino acids. The gene calls are TRBV9 and TRBJ2-7; D may be TRBD1 (5 bases). The source of this sequence is a man aged 25 to 40 who had recovered from COVID-19. Material for sequencing was PBMCs or T cells enriched from blood (not recorded which). CDR3 DNA: TGTGCCAGCAGCCCACTGGACATACCGATCTACGAGCAGTACTTC. It encodes CASSPLDIPIYEQYF.